A selection of T cell receptor beta chains follows, all from one sample in a study of shared T cell receptors in the human thymus. Clones were read by immunoSEQ multiplex PCR, and TCRdb kept only the in-frame ones, dropping some. This table has 450,000 to 650,000 clones, 75% to 80% appearing once. Separately, the same data were catalogued under a study of human thymus T cells.

Sequencing was carried out using thymocytes. The source is a boy younger than two with a congenital heart defect. Each CDR3 is given with its conserved first and last residue. Fields, in order: J gene, V gene, D gene, clone size, CDR3 DNA, CDR3 protein. The D gene is left open where the match is weak. Clone sizes are given selectively: once, few, many, or a class where the clone is expanded.

>TRBJ1-5|TRBV7-9|TRBD1|-
TGTGCCAGCAGCTTTAATCACGACAGGGCTAATAGCAATCAGCCCCAGCATTTT
CASSFNHDRANSNQPQHF
>TRBJ2-1|TRBV19|-|few
TGTGCCAGTAGTCGTCCTAATGAGCAGTTCTTC
CASSRPNEQFF
>TRBJ1-4|TRBV9|TRBD1|few
TGTGCCAGCGGGACAGGGATCAATGAAAAACTGTTTTTT
CASGTGINEKLFF
>TRBJ2-7|TRBV4-1|-|-
TGCGCCAGCAGCCCCTCCCGAAGCTACGAGCAGTACTTC
CASSPSRSYEQYF
>TRBJ1-4|TRBV4-3|-|-
TGCGCCAGCAGCCAAAGGGTGGGAGGGGTAGAGGAAAAACTGTTTTTT
CASSQRVGGVEEKLFF
>TRBJ1-5|TRBV6-1|-|-
TGTGCCAGCAGGGCAGATAGCAATCAGCCCCAGCATTTT
CASRADSNQPQHF
>TRBJ2-7|TRBV27|TRBD1|-
TGTGCCAGCAGTTTATCGGGGGTGGGACAGGCCTACGAGCAGTACTTC
CASSLSGVGQAYEQYF
>TRBJ1-5|TRBV28|-|-
TGTGCCAGCAGCCGTCTCCGGCTAAACAGTCAGCCCCAGCATTTT
CASSRLRLNSQPQHF
>TRBJ2-1|TRBV11-1|TRBD1|few
TGTGCCAGCAGCCCCGAGGGACAGGGAAGGCTTGAGGACAATGAGCAGTTCTTC
CASSPEGQGRLEDNEQFF
>TRBJ2-3|TRBV14|-|-
TGTGCCAGCAGCCCACAGGGATACGGCACAGATACGCAGTATTTT
CASSPQGYGTDTQYF
>TRBJ2-5|TRBV14|TRBD2|-
TGTGCCAGCAGCCAAGAGACTAGCGGGATCCAGACCCAGTACTTC
CASSQETSGIQTQYF
>TRBJ2-7|TRBV28|-|-
TGTGCCAGCAGCCCTACCCCCGGAGGAGTGCGGTTC
CASSPTPGGVRF
>TRBJ2-5|TRBV4-2|TRBD1|-
TGTGCCAGCAGCCCATCCCCCGGGACAGGTGGGTCGGGGACCCAGTACTTC
CASSPSPGTGGSGTQYF
>TRBJ2-2|TRBV18|TRBD1|-
TGTGCCAGCTCACCTGGGACAGGGAACACCGGGGAGCTGTTTTTT
CASSPGTGNTGELFF
>TRBJ2-7|TRBV6-6|TRBD2|-
TGTGCCAGCAGTTTGCGGGAGCGACACGAGCAGTACTTC
CASSLRERHEQYF
>TRBJ2-7|TRBV7-2|-|-
TGTGCCAGCAGCTTGGCCGGGACTCGAGCCTACGAGCAGTACTTC
CASSLAGTRAYEQYF
>TRBJ2-7|TRBV5-4|TRBD1|-
TGTGCCAGCAGTTCCGACAGGGAATACGAGCAGTACTTC
CASSSDREYEQYF
>TRBJ1-2|TRBV9|TRBD1|few
TGTGCCAGCAGCCTCAACTCAGGGGGCACTGGCTACACCTTC
CASSLNSGGTGYTF
>TRBJ2-1|TRBV30|-|-
TGTGCCTGGGGAGGGGACCCTTACAATGAGCAGTTCTTC
CAWGGDPYNEQFF
>TRBJ2-1|TRBV4-1|TRBD2|-
TGCGCCAGCAGCCAAGGAGGCGGGAGGGCTCCTCCTACAAATGAGCAGTTCTTC
CASSQGGGRAPPTNEQFF
>TRBJ2-1|TRBV27|-|-
TGTGCCAGCAGTCCACCCGCGGGACCCTCGGGGGAGCAGTTCTTC
CASSPPAGPSGEQFF
>TRBJ2-2|TRBV25-1|TRBD2|-
TGTGCCACCCCGACTAGCGGGAGACCTAACACCGGGGAGCTGTTTTTT
CATPTSGRPNTGELFF
>TRBJ2-5|TRBV10-3|-|-
TGTGCCATCAGTGAGTCAGAGGGAGGACGAGGAGAGACCCAGTACTTC
CAISESEGGRGETQYF
>TRBJ2-3|TRBV29-1|-|-
TGCAGCGTTGCCTCTGGGGCAGGGAGGTTGTCTAGAGGTGCCACAGATACGCAGTATTTT
CSVASGAGRLSRGATDTQYF
>TRBJ1-1|TRBV10-2|TRBD1|-
TGCGCCAGCACGGAGACAGGGGGCGTAGGTACTGAAGCTTTCTTT
CASTETGGVGTEAFF
>TRBJ2-1|TRBV9|TRBD2|-
TGTGCCAGCAGCGTAGTGGGGGGACTAGCGGGAGGGCCATCCTACAATGAGCAGTTCTTC
CASSVVGGLAGGPSYNEQFF
>TRBJ1-4|TRBV30|TRBD1|-
TGTGCCTGGAGTGATGGGCAGGGGGCGCGAAAACTGTTTTTT
CAWSDGQGARKLFF
>TRBJ1-6|TRBV29-1|TRBD1|-
TGCAGCGTTGGGGGGACAGGAAGGTCCTATAATTCACCCCTCCACTTT
CSVGGTGRSYNSPLHF
>TRBJ2-3|TRBV28|TRBD2|-
TGTGCCAGCAGTTTCGGACTAGCCAAGCGCACAGATACGCAGTATTTT
CASSFGLAKRTDTQYF
>TRBJ1-2|TRBV2|TRBD1|-
TGTGCCAGCAGTGAAGAGGACAGGGGGGACTATGGCTACACCTTC
CASSEEDRGDYGYTF
>TRBJ2-7|TRBV30|TRBD2|-
TGTGCCTGGCAAGCCTCCGGGACTAGCGGGAGGGGCCACTCCTACGAGCAGTACTTC
CAWQASGTSGRGHSYEQYF
>TRBJ2-1|TRBV7-8|TRBD1|once
TGTGCCAGCAGGTCACCGGGACAGGGAAACAATGAGCAGTTCTTC
CASRSPGQGNNEQFF
>TRBJ1-1|TRBV7-2|-|-
TGTGCCAGCAGCTTGGGGCGGGGGGTTGTATCCGCTGAAGCTTTCTTT
CASSLGRGVVSAEAFF
>TRBJ2-1|TRBV4-3|-|-
TGCGCCAGCAGCCCCCTGGTTGGGGCTGATGAGCAGTTCTTC
CASSPLVGADEQFF
>TRBJ1-4|TRBV4-3|-|few
TGCGCCAGCAGCCAAGGAGGCGGCCGGAGACGGGAAAAACTGTTTTTT
CASSQGGGRRREKLFF
>TRBJ2-6|TRBV6-5|-|-
TGTGCCAGCAGTTCCAGGGTGGCTGGGGCCAACGTCCTGACTTTC
CASSSRVAGANVLTF
>TRBJ2-4|TRBV27|TRBD2|-
TGTGCCAGCAGTTCCGGGACTAGCGGGAGCCAAAACATTCAGTACTTC
CASSSGTSGSQNIQYF
>TRBJ2-7|TRBV5-1|TRBD2|-
TGCGCCAGCAGCTTTGGACTAGCGGGAGTAGGTTACGAGCAGTACTTC
CASSFGLAGVGYEQYF
>TRBJ1-2|TRBV4-1|-|few
TGCGCCAGCAGCCAAGATTATGAGCTTTCAGGAGGTCCCTATGGCTACACCTTC
CASSQDYELSGGPYGYTF
>TRBJ2-7|TRBV4-3|-|-
TGCGCCAGCAGCCAAGATGTGGGGACTCAGCGGCACTCCTACGAGCAGTACTTC
CASSQDVGTQRHSYEQYF
>TRBJ2-7|TRBV27|-|-
TGTGCCAGCAGTTTATCGGACACCTCCTACGAGCAGTACTTC
CASSLSDTSYEQYF